The subject of this entry is one T cell receptor (beta chain). The ends lost 4 bases at V and 5 bases at J; junction bases unmatched: 2. This CDR3 region has 14 residues. The germline V gene encodes CDR1 SEHNR and CDR2 FQNEAQ (reference sequence). These data come from a study of T cell changes during pregnancy in multiple sclerosis. TCRdb keeps only in-frame clones here, not all; method: immunoSEQ multiplex PCR. The sample holds some 44,000 clones; 80% to 95% are singletons and the top ten take over 0.45%. The V call is TRBV7-9, the J call TRBJ2-3; 11 bases match TRBD2. The receptor was isolated from a female donor with multiple sclerosis, enrolled in a pregnancy study. The specimen was CD4+ T cells from peripheral blood mononuclear cells, collected in the third trimester of pregnancy. The CDR3 DNA reads as TGTGCCAGCAGCTCACTAGCGGGAGAAGATACGCAGTATTTT. Its translation is CASSSLAGEDTQYF.